This T cell receptor beta chain was recorded in a study of T cell changes during pregnancy in multiple sclerosis. The table came from immunoSEQ multiplex PCR; TCRdb's copy has only in-frame clones and leaves some out. The sample has some 38,000 clones; 85% to 90% are singletons. The TCR sequence derives from a female donor with multiple sclerosis, enrolled in a pregnancy study. The sequences come from CD4+ T cells from peripheral blood mononuclear cells, collected in the second trimester of pregnancy.

CDR3 sequence: CASSDTDRGNGYTF. DNA of the CDR3: TGTGCCAGCAGTGACACGGACAGGGGTAATGGCTACACCTTC. The chain recombines TRBV6-4 with TRBJ1-2; 9 positions agree with TRBD1. The CDR3 sequence is 14 residues long. The V gene end was trimmed by 2 bases and the J gene end by 6 bases; junction bases not matched to a gene: 4. Germline loops: CDR1 MRHNA, CDR2 SNTAGT.